This entry features one TCR beta chain sequence. This clonotype was picked up a small number of times. Its specific antigen is unknown. No qualities accompany the bases; no much larger clone lies one base away. Library preparation was by 5' RACE. The sample was run on a NextSeq 500. In the TCR library protocol, a unique molecular identifier was attached to each TCR cDNA molecule so that PCR and sequencing errors could be corrected. On the authors' methods: TCR identification, UMI-based error correction and CDR3 extraction were performed with Decombinator tools. Expanded TCRs were defined as those above a frequency of 2 per 1,000, corresponding to the top 1% of the tumor frequency distribution. Renyi diversity was calculated using the R vegan package after each repertoire was subsampled 100 times to 5,000 TCRs. CDR3 similarity networks were built from amino acid triplet string-kernel similarity, with CDR3s being connected when pairwise similarity was above 0.82. The public reads were reprocessed in TCRdb via fastp at Q25 and MiXCR, keeping in-frame beta chains. Rows with one shared CDR3 protein collapse into an entry with the most common genes and DNA. It is TCRdb's table, rather than the study itself, that gives the V and J calls and clone size. Across this sample there are 95,000 or so distinct CDR3 sequences, with approximately 8.9% seen only once. Jointly, the top ten make up 6.9% of the sample.

The data stem from a study of spatial heterogeneity in lung cancer (dated 2019 in TCRdb). About the investigation overall: Beta-chain transcripts were consistently detected in greater numbers than alpha-chain transcripts, which likely reflects a higher abundance of beta-chain transcripts. In the raw uncorrected reads, each unique combination of TCR and UMI appeared more than ten times on average. TCR alpha and beta repertoires were quantitatively compared across multiple tumor regions, matched nontumor lung and blood in non-small cell lung cancer. The study linked features of the TCR repertoire to counts of nonsynonymous mutations, which were determined by whole-exome sequencing of tumor tissue. Both alpha and beta chains were TCR-sequenced in samples taken at surgery, namely 220 tumor regions, around 61 matched nontumor lung samples and approximately 51 PBMC samples.

Paper-wide results and their limitations: Ubiquitous expanded tumor TCRs were found in blood more often at tumor resection than at routine follow-up. Additional single-cell paired TCR alpha and beta sequencing was considered necessary to confirm, at a functional level, the hypothesis that regional TCRs recognize regional mutations.

What the time point label conveys for this sample: sample taken at primary tumor resection. Whole RNA extracted from tumor and nontumor lung tissue, or from cryopreserved PBMC samples, was used for TCR sequencing without cell sorting. The donors were around 69 patients from the lung TRACERx cohort who had early-stage, untreated non-small cell lung cancer. A patient was chosen for TCR sequencing only when enough RNA was available from at least two tumor regions. The CDR3 numbers 14 residues from cysteine through phenylalanine. Just the 42-base CDR3 DNA is kept, in frame starting at base 1. According to the germline V gene, CDR1 reads SNHLY and CDR2 reads FYNNEI. The V and J ends are trimmed by 6 bases and 0 bases, leaving 10 bases between them.

The sample consisted of PBMCs, taken at surgery. Recombination joined TRBV2 with TRBJ2-3, and TRBD2 may be the D gene, going by 6 matching bases. The clonotype was recovered from a male donor with early-stage non-small cell lung cancer. The CDR3 sequence is CASRGGRSTDTQYF. Read as DNA, the sequence is TGTGCCAGCAGAGGAGGGAGGAGCACAGATACGCAGTATTTT.